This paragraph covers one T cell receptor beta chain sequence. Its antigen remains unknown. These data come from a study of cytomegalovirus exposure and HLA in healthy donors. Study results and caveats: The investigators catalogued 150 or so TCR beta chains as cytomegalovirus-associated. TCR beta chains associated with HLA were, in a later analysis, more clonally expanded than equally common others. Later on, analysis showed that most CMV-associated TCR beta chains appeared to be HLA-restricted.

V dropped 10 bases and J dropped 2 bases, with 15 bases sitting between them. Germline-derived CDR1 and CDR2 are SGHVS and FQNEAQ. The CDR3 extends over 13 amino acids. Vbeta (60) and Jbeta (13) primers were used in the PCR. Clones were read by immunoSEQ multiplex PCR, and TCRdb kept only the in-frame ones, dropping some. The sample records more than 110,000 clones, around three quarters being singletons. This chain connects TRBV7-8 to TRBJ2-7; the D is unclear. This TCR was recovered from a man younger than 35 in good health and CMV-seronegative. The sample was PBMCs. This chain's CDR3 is CATLHAVTYEQYF. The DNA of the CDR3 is TGTGCCACCCTCCATGCGGTAACCTACGAGCAGTACTTC.